This entry lists 31 T cell receptor beta chains sequenced from one sample in a study of tissue T cells after allogeneic stem cell transplantation. Profiling relied on immunoSEQ multiplex PCR, and the TCRdb table lists in-frame clones only, not all of them. The top ten clones hold nearly 7.5% of a sample with around 9,300 clones, roughly 41% of them seen once. The time point was: mouse harvest day 7 after allogeneic transplant. Each mouse received 10^7 T-cell-depleted marrow cells plus 10^6 splenic CD5+ T cells by tail vein. The specimen was gut tissue. Receptors originate from a female BALB/c mouse given C57BL/6 T cells with graft-versus-host disease after an allogeneic hematopoietic cell transplant.

Note on this clone: Gene labels here are mouse ones. The read falls 1 residue short of the CDR3 end, and the missing part is taken from the germline J gene. J is TRBJ2-3 and V is TRBV23. This CDR3 is 14 amino acids long. Germline lookup yields CDR1 KGHTA and CDR2 FQNQQP. CDR3 in amino acids: CSSSPRGGAETLYF. The CDR3 bases that were read are TGCTCCAGCAGTCCTCGCGGGGGTGCAGAAACGCTGTAT.

This clone came up once. The genes and germline here are from mouse. The DNA ends 1 residue before the CDR3 does, and the rest of the CDR3 is filled in from the germline J gene. The chain joins TRBV5 to TRBJ1-4; D unresolved. The CDR3 length is 15 residues. The germline V gene encodes CDR1 LGHNA and CDR2 YNLKQL (reference sequence). Trimming took 2 bases from V and 0 from J, leaving 7 bases between them. CDR3 amino acids: CASSQRQISNERLFF. The covered CDR3 bases are TGTGCCAGCAGCCAAAGACAAATTTCCAACGAAAGATTATTT.

Details on this clone: Mouse gene names and germline throughout. The CDR3 extends 1 residue past the end of the read, so its final part is completed from the germline J gene. J is TRBJ2-3 and V is TRBV5; maybe TRBD1 (5 bases). Germline CDR1 LGHNA, CDR2 YNLKQL (reference sequence). The CDR3 extends over 15 amino acids. Trimming stripped 4 bases from V and 1 base from J, with 12 bases between. CDR3 in amino acids: CASSPERGGAETLYF. The covered CDR3 bases are TGTGCCAGCAGCCCGGAGAGGGGAGGTGCAGAAACGCTGTAT.

On this clone: These gene names are mouse names. The sequenced fragment ends 1 residue before the CDR3 boundary, so the rest is inferred from the germline J gene. The same CDR3 arises from other DNA sequences in this sample as well. The chain is built from TRBV15 and TRBJ1-4; D gene unclear. Germline V gene lookup returns CDR1 SGHND and CDR2 FRSKSL. V dropped 6 bases and J dropped 5 bases, with 13 bases sitting between them. The length of the CDR3 is 14 residues. CDR3 amino acids: CASSFGRENERLFF. CDR3 DNA, as far as it was read: TGTGCCAGCAGCTTCGGAAGGGAGAACGAAAGATTATTT.

A remark on this clone: Germline and genes: mouse. The read terminates 1 residue before the CDR3 end, so the remaining end is supplied by the germline J gene. The V gene is TRBV2, the J gene TRBJ2-7, with 11 positions matching TRBD2. The V and J ends lost 0 bases and 4 bases, in that order; junction bases with no gene match: 2. The germline V gene has CDR1 LGHNA and CDR2 YSYQKL. The CDR3 runs to 15 residues. The CDR3 bases that were read are TGTGCCAGCAGCCAAGAAGACTGGGGGGGGTATGAACAGTAC. Amino acid sequence: CASSQEDWGGYEQY. The CDR3 in full is CASSQEDWGGYEQYF.

To note about this clone: Genes here carry mouse names. Read data end 1 residue before the CDR3 end; the end is taken from the germline J gene. The chain is built from TRBV23 and TRBJ2-7; TRBD1 is taken as the D call from the table, unchecked against the DNA. CDR1 and CDR2 from the germline V gene are KGHTA and FQNQQP. The CDR3 spans 12 residues. The sequenced CDR3 bases are TGCTCCAGCAGTCATAACATCTATGAACAGTAC. Residues: CSSSHNIYEQY. In full, the CDR3 is CSSSHNIYEQYF.

As regards this clone: Mouse names are used for the genes. With the read ending 1 residue before the CDR3 end, the germline J gene is used to fill in that end. The chain uses TRBV12-1 and TRBJ1-4; D not certain. Germline lookup yields CDR1 SGHSN and CDR2 HYEKVE. This CDR3 contains 12 residues. V lost 0 bases and J lost 4, with 2 bases in between. The CDR3 sequence is CASSLHNERLFF. The sequenced CDR3 bases are TGTGCCAGCTCTCTCCACAACGAAAGATTATTT.

Of note for this clone: Any gene name here is a mouse gene name. The observed sequence ends 1 residue before the CDR3 terminus, with the missing tail filled in from the germline J gene. The chain recombines TRBV31 with TRBJ2-3; a weak D match, TRBD1 (6 bases). Germline V CDR1 and CDR2: GKSSPN, SITVG. The length of the CDR3 is 13 residues. The V end was cut by 0 bases, the J end by 4 bases, with 8 bases between. CDR3 sequence: CAWSLGGSETLYF. CDR3 DNA (partial): TGTGCCTGGAGTCTAGGGGGTTCAGAAACGCTGTAT.

In this sample, this clone turned up a few times. Gene labels here are mouse ones. The sequenced fragment ends 1 residue before the CDR3 boundary, so the rest is inferred from the germline J gene. The V gene is TRBV26, the J gene TRBJ2-1; 10 bases agree with TRBD2. The CDR3 runs to 14 residues. The germline V gene encodes CDR1 KGHPV and CDR2 FQNQEV (reference sequence). V lost 7 bases, J lost 3 bases, and 3 bases stayed unmatched. CDR3 in amino acids: CASTRDWGYAEQFF. CDR3 DNA (partial): TGTGCCAGCACCCGGGACTGGGGCTATGCTGAGCAGTTC.

As concerns this clone: Here the gene names and germline are mouse. Read data end 1 residue before the CDR3 end; the end is taken from the germline J gene. This rearrangement joins TRBV3 to TRBJ1-1; 7 bases are a match to TRBD1. The CDR3 is made up of 13 amino acids. CDR1 and CDR2 from the germline V gene are SNHLY and FYNGKV (reference sequence). The ends lost 5 bases at V and 5 bases at J; junction bases unmatched: 5. CDR3 DNA, as far as it was read: TGTGCCAGCAGCGTCCGGGACAGAACAGAAGTCTTC. Residues: CASSVRDRTEVF. The whole CDR3 sequence is CASSVRDRTEVFF.

For this clone: The listed genes are named as in mouse. The read halts 1 residue ahead of the CDR3 end, with the missing end drawn from the germline J gene. The chain is built from TRBV20 and TRBJ1-3, with D uncertain. Germline V gene sequence: CDR1 GFQATS, CDR2 STVNSAI. The CDR3 contains 14 residues. V lost 7 bases to trimming and J lost 0 bases, with 13 bases between them. The CDR3 reads CGGLNRNSGNTLYF. The CDR3 bases that were read are TGTGGTGGATTAAACAGAAATTCTGGAAATACGCTCTAT.

This clone showed up just a few times. The germline and genes are mouse ones. The CDR3 extends 1 residue past the end of the read, so its final part is completed from the germline J gene. The V and J genes are TRBV30 and TRBJ2-1, with TRBD2 matching 8 bases. After removal of 1 base from V and 0 bases from J, the junction contained 2 bases not matched to a gene. The CDR3 spans 15 residues. The germline V gene encodes CDR1 SQVVS and CDR2 ANEGSEA. CDR3 amino acids: CSSRVLGANYAEQFF. The part of the CDR3 DNA that was read is TGTAGTTCTAGAGTACTGGGGGCTAACTATGCTGAGCAGTTC.

A remark on this clone: Gene names and germline refer to mouse. The CDR3 end is not reached by the read, which stops 1 residue before it; the germline J gene fills it in. The V and J genes are TRBV26 and TRBJ2-5; D might be TRBD2 (5 bases). Germline CDR1 is KGHPV and CDR2 is FQNQEV (reference sequence). There are 14 residues in the CDR3. Trimming removed 0 bases at V and 5 bases at J, with 9 bases between. The DNA read from the CDR3 is TGTGCCAGCAGTCTGTCTGGGGTGAGAGACACCCAGTAC. Encoded protein: CASSLSGVRDTQY. The whole CDR3 protein reads CASSLSGVRDTQYF. The variable domain in full, completed from reference TRBV26 and TRBJ2-5, reads NSKVIQTPRYLVKGQGQKAKMRCIPEKGHPVVFWYQQNKNNEFKFLINFQNQEVLQQIDMTEKRFSAECPSNSPCSLEIQSSEAGDSALYLCASSLSGVRDTQYFGPGTRLLVL.

To note about this clone: Germline and genes: mouse. The CDR3 goes on 1 residue after the read ends, and that part is filled in from the germline J gene. The V gene is TRBV3, the J gene TRBJ1-2; perhaps TRBD1 as D (5 bases). The length of the CDR3 is 13 residues. Germline V gene lookup returns CDR1 SNHLY and CDR2 FYNGKV (reference sequence). With 3 bases removed from V and 1 base from J, the gap between germline ends came to 6 bases. CDR3 bases read: TGTGCCAGCAGCTTTGGACAAAACTCCGACTACACC. Its translation: CASSFGQNSDYT. The whole CDR3 sequence reads CASSFGQNSDYTF.

Worth noting for this clone: The genes are named according to mouse. Read data end 1 residue before the CDR3 end; the end is taken from the germline J gene. This chain uses TRBV3 with TRBJ2-4; 9 nucleotides agree with TRBD2. CDR1 and CDR2 from the germline V gene are SNHLY and FYNGKV (reference sequence). Trimming cost V 1 base and J 0 bases; bases outside gene matches: 2. The CDR3 has 16 residues. CDR3 DNA (partial): TGTGCCAGCAGCTTAGTCTGGGGGGGTAGTCAAAACACCTTGTAC. Translating gives CASSLVWGGSQNTLY. The full CDR3 protein reads CASSLVWGGSQNTLYF.

This clone was counted between two and nine times. The gene names here belong to mouse. CDR3 bases read: TGCTCCAGCAGCAGGGACAGGGGAGGGGAACAGTAC. This codes for CSSSRDRGGEQY. In full, the CDR3 is CSSSRDRGGEQYF. The chain is built from TRBV23 and TRBJ2-7; TRBD1, the table's D call, lacks a check against the DNA. The CDR3 end falls 1 residue outside the read, so it is completed with the germline J gene. CDR3 length: 13 amino acids. Germline CDR1 KGHTA, CDR2 FQNQQP.

As for this clone: The germline and genes are mouse ones. The read falls 1 residue short of the CDR3 end, and the missing part is taken from the germline J gene. V is TRBV26 and J is TRBJ2-1; 7 bases map to TRBD1. Germline-derived CDR1 and CDR2 are KGHPV and FQNQEV (reference sequence). The ends lost 4 bases at V and 7 bases at J; junction bases unmatched: 4. This CDR3 comprises 13 residues. The CDR3 bases that were read are TGTGCCAGCAGTCAACAGGGGCGCGCTGAGCAGTTC. Translated: CASSQQGRAEQF. The CDR3 as a whole reads CASSQQGRAEQFF.

Points on this clone: The gene names here belong to mouse. The read ends 1 residue shy of where the CDR3 ends; the end is completed using the germline J gene. The chain is built from TRBV5 and TRBJ2-3, with a possible D match to TRBD1 (6 bases). V gave up 0 bases and J gave up 1 base, with 11 bases separating them. This CDR3 is built from 16 residues. CDR1 is LGHNA, CDR2 YNLKQL, per germline (reference sequence). The CDR3 protein is CASSQDRRTGAETLYF. The CDR3 bases that were read are TGTGCCAGCAGCCAAGATAGGAGGACAGGTGCAGAAACGCTGTAT.

Note on this clone: Genes and germline are mouse. The missing CDR3 end, 1 residue past where the read stops, is filled in from the germline J gene. The chain carries TRBV12-2 and TRBJ1-6, with no clear D. TRBJ1-6 is classed as an ORF, of uncertain function. The CDR3 is 12 residues long. Germline CDR1 is SGHLS and CDR2 is HYDKME. V lost 0 bases, J lost 10 bases, and 6 bases lay in between. Here the CDR3 reads CASSLTGSPLYF. Partial CDR3 DNA: TGTGCCAGCTCTCTCACGGGATCGCCCCTCTAC.

As regards this clone: Gene names are mouse gene names. With the read ending 1 residue before the CDR3 end, the germline J gene is used to fill in that end. The chain uses TRBV16 and TRBJ1-1, with TRBD1 identical over 7 bases. V trimming: 4 bases; J trimming: 8 bases; junction bases outside the gene matches: 4. CDR1 and CDR2 (germline): SGHSA, FRNQAP. The CDR3 runs to 12 residues. Here the CDR3 reads CASSSTGREVFF. CDR3 DNA, as far as it was read: TGTGCAAGCAGCTCGACAGGGCGGGAAGTCTTC. Using reference TRBV16 and TRBJ1-1 for the parts outside the CDR3, the full variable domain is NAGVIQTPRHKVTGKGQEATLWCEPISGHSAVFWYRQTIVQGLEFLTYFRNQAPIDDSGMPKERFSAQMPNQSHSTLKIQSTQPQDSAVYLCASSSTGREVFFGKGTRLTVV.

This clone was counted between two and nine times. Gene labels here are mouse ones. The CDR3 end falls 1 residue outside the read, so it is completed with the germline J gene. Other DNA sequences from this sample encode an identical CDR3 as well. The chain employs TRBV16 and TRBJ2-3; D gene unclear. Germline V gene lookup returns CDR1 SGHSA and CDR2 FRNQAP. The ends were cut back, 2 bases at V and 0 bases at J, with 6 bases in the middle. The CDR3 spans 14 residues. The CDR3 DNA, read in part, is TGTGCAAGCAGCTTAACTTCTAGTGCAGAAACGCTGTAT. Amino acids: CASSLTSSAETLY. The whole CDR3 protein is CASSLTSSAETLYF.

Comment on this clone: The gene names given are mouse names. Read coverage stops 1 residue before the CDR3 terminus; the germline J gene supplies the remainder. This rearrangement joins TRBV26 to TRBJ2-4, with 7 bases lining up with TRBD2. J lost 3 bases, V lost 6 bases, and 3 bases had no gene match. The CDR3 spans 13 residues. Looked up from germline, CDR1 is KGHPV and CDR2 is FQNQEV (reference sequence). The CDR3 loop reads CASSGLAQNTLYF. CDR3 bases read: TGTGCCAGCAGCGGACTGGCCCAAAACACCTTGTAC.

This clone turned up a few times. These gene names are mouse names. Read data end 1 residue before the CDR3 end; the end is taken from the germline J gene. The V gene is TRBV26, the J gene TRBJ1-1; 9 positions agree with TRBD1. This CDR3 has 11 residues. V was clipped by 7 bases and J by 7 bases; unmatched bases: 1. Germline loops: CDR1 KGHPV, CDR2 FQNQEV (reference sequence). CDR3 DNA (partial): TGTGCCAGCAACAGGGGGCAAGAAGTCTTC. Its translation: CASNRGQEVF. The CDR3 in full is CASNRGQEVFF.

With regard to this clone: Mouse germline and gene names are used. The CDR3 goes on 1 residue after the read ends, and that part is filled in from the germline J gene. This chain links TRBV26 with TRBJ2-3; 12 bases are a match to TRBD2. V lost 2 bases to trimming and J lost 1 base; unmatched junction nucleotides: 4. The germline CDR1 and CDR2 sequences are KGHPV and FQNQEV (reference sequence). The CDR3 is made up of 17 amino acids. The CDR3 sequence: CASSLDWGGWGAETLYF. Incomplete CDR3 DNA: TGTGCCAGCAGTCTGGACTGGGGGGGCTGGGGTGCAGAAACGCTGTAT.

Concerning this clone itself: Here the gene names and germline are mouse. The read falls 1 residue short of the CDR3 end, and the missing part is taken from the germline J gene. V is TRBV29 and J is TRBJ2-1; D gene ambiguous. The V and J ends lost 5 bases and 8 bases respectively, with 7 bases between them. Germline lookup yields CDR1 MSHET and CDR2 SYDVDS. This CDR3 region has 11 residues. The part of the CDR3 DNA that was read is TGTGCTAGCAGTCCCGCACCTGAGCAGTTC. Its protein is CASSPAPEQF. Given in full, the CDR3 is CASSPAPEQFF.

This clone ranks as medium-sized (0.01 to 0.1%). Genes and germline come from the mouse. Read coverage stops 1 residue before the CDR3 terminus; the germline J gene supplies the remainder. This chain links TRBV31 with TRBJ1-3, with D perhaps TRBD1 (6 bases). Germline values: CDR1 GKSSPN, CDR2 SITVG. The CDR3 extends over 14 amino acids. The V and J ends lost 0 bases and 1 base respectively, with 7 bases between them. The sequenced CDR3 bases are TGTGCCTGGAGTCTGGGGGCATCTGGAAATACGCTCTAT. This translates into CAWSLGASGNTLY. The complete CDR3 sequence is CAWSLGASGNTLYF.

Comments on this clone: Germline and genes: mouse. The read ends 1 residue before the CDR3 terminus; that terminus is restored from the germline J gene. V and J are TRBV19 and TRBJ2-3; 10 bases map to TRBD1. Per germline, CDR1 FNHDT and CDR2 SITEND (reference sequence). The trim removed 2 bases at V and 1 base at J, leaving 1 base unmatched. The CDR3 is 15 residues long. This CDR3 is CASSIGTGGAETLYF. The sequenced part of the CDR3 DNA is TGTGCCAGCAGTATCGGGACAGGGGGTGCAGAAACGCTGTAT.

Comment on this clone: Gene names are mouse gene names. The sequence runs out 1 residue before the end of the CDR3; the remainder is reconstructed from the germline J gene. This chain links TRBV12-2 with TRBJ2-7; 11 bases are a match to TRBD2. CDR3 length: 14 amino acids. CDR1 SGHLS and CDR2 HYDKME come from the germline V gene. Unmatched junction bases numbered 8, after V lost 4 bases and J lost 7 bases. CDR3 sequence: CASSPTGGAREQYF. The CDR3 DNA, read in part, is TGTGCCAGCTCCCCCACTGGGGGGGCGCGGGAACAGTAC.

Remarks on this clone: Gene names denote mouse genes. The sequenced part of the CDR3 DNA is TGTGCCAGCAGTGATGGGGGGGGCGGGAAAGACACCCAGTAC. It is translated as CASSDGGGGKDTQY. The full CDR3 is CASSDGGGGKDTQYF. The chain has TRBV13-1 and TRBJ2-5; 8 bases are shared with TRBD2. The read ends 1 residue before the CDR3 terminus; that terminus is restored from the germline J gene. Germline V gene lookup returns CDR1 NSHNY and CDR2 SYGAGN. Trimming at V came to 0 bases and at J to 4 bases, leaving 4 bases not matched to a gene. CDR3 length equals 15 residues.

The sample holds one count of this clone. Gene names are the mouse ones. The read gets to within 1 residue of the CDR3 end, and the germline J gene fills in the rest. The chain combines TRBV31 with TRBJ1-1; no definite D call. With 0 bases removed from V and 5 bases from J, the gap between germline ends came to 10 bases. CDR1 is GKSSPN and CDR2 is SITVG in the germline V gene. The CDR3 has 13 residues. The CDR3 bases that were read are TGTGCCTGGAGTCTAGAAAGGGATACAGAAGTCTTC. Translated: CAWSLERDTEVF. In full, the CDR3 is CAWSLERDTEVFF.

This clone was observed a handful of times. Genes and germline come from the mouse. The sequence runs out 1 residue before the end of the CDR3; the remainder is reconstructed from the germline J gene. The chain uses TRBV2 and TRBJ2-5; 9 bases match TRBD1. With V trimmed by 0 bases and J by 2 bases, 6 bases remained unmatched. The CDR3 is 17 residues long. CDR1 and CDR2 (germline): LGHNA, YSYQKL. The CDR3 region is CASSQDTPDRGQDTQYF. Partial CDR3 DNA: TGTGCCAGCAGCCAAGATACCCCGGACAGGGGCCAAGACACCCAGTAC.